The 19 T cell receptor beta chains listed next were all sequenced from one sample in a study of blood T cell repertoires in COVID-19. TCRdb keeps only in-frame clones here, not all; method: immunoSEQ multiplex PCR. The repertoire has about 200,000 clones, 81% of them found once; the top ten carry about 9.8%. Sequenced input: PBMCs or T cells enriched from blood (not recorded which). The receptors shown here come from a woman aged 50 to 65 with acute COVID-19.

This chain joins TRBV28 and TRBJ1-1; 7 bases align to TRBD1. The CDR3 runs to 15 residues. Germline-derived CDR1 and CDR2 are MDHEN and SYDVKM. The V and J ends lost 8 bases and 1 base, in that order; junction bases with no gene match: 10. CDR3 nucleotides: TGTGCCAGCCCTCCACCACAGGGGTCGAACACTGAAGCTTTCTTT. Translation: CASPPPQGSNTEAFF.

This rearrangement joins TRBV6-2 or TRBV6-3 to TRBJ2-5, with a tentative D call TRBD1 (6 bases). V lost 2 bases and J 4 bases, leaving 11 bases between the germline ends. The CDR3 consists of 14 residues. Germline V lookup: CDR1 MNHEY, CDR2 SVGEGT. CDR3 sequence: CASSYKGVGETQYF. The CDR3 DNA is TGTGCCAGCAGTTACAAGGGGGTTGGAGAGACCCAGTACTTC.

V usage is TRBV5-4 and J usage is TRBJ1-5; D uncertain. The CDR3 is 13 residues long. Trimming removed 3 bases from V and 3 bases from J, with 7 bases in between. Germline CDR1 SGHNT, CDR2 YYREEE (reference sequence). The CDR3 spells CASSSGSNQPQHF. The CDR3 DNA reads TGTGCCAGCAGCTCCGGTTCCAATCAGCCCCAGCATTTT.

This chain uses TRBV7-2 with TRBJ1-1, with TRBD1 identical over 7 bases. This CDR3 region has 15 residues. In germline, CDR1 is SGHTA, CDR2 FQGNSA. Germline trimming cut 5 bases from V and 3 bases from J; bases unmatched to any gene: 9. CDR3 in amino acids: CASSQRGQADTEAFF. The CDR3 DNA sequence: TGTGCCAGCAGCCAGAGAGGACAGGCGGACACTGAAGCTTTCTTT.

V usage is TRBV24-1 and J usage is TRBJ1-5; D ambiguous. The V gene lost 4 bases and the J gene lost 0 bases, with 6 bases spanning the gap. This CDR3 is built from 14 residues. Per the germline V gene, CDR1 is KGHDR and CDR2 is SFDVKD. In nucleotides, the CDR3 is TGTGCCACCAGTGAACCTAATAGCAATCAGCCCCAGCATTTT. It encodes CATSEPNSNQPQHF.

In this sample, this clone turned up once. The chain combines TRBV7-9 with TRBJ2-3; tentatively, D is TRBD2 (5 bases). This CDR3 contains 14 residues. Germline CDR1 and CDR2: SEHNR and FQNEAQ (reference sequence). Trimming removed 5 bases from V and 5 bases from J, with 14 bases in between. CDR3 sequence reads: CASSPSGAGDTQYF. The DNA for the CDR3 is TGTGCCAGCAGCCCGAGCGGAGCAGGAGATACGCAGTATTTT. The full variable domain, its missing parts supplied by reference TRBV7-9 and TRBJ2-3, is DTGVSQNPRHKITKRGQNVTFRCDPISEHNRLYWYRQTLGQGPEFLTYFQNEAQLEKSRLLSDRFSAERPKGSFSTLEIQRTEQGDSAMYLCASSPSGAGDTQYFGPGTRLTVL.

This clone was observed a handful of times. This chain connects TRBV7-8 to TRBJ1-1; 7 positions agree with TRBD1. This CDR3 region has 13 residues. Looked up from germline, CDR1 is SGHVS and CDR2 is FQNEAQ. Germline trimming cut 5 bases from V and 2 bases from J; bases unmatched to any gene: 2. The CDR3 DNA reads TGTGCCAGCAGCCGACAGGGTAACACTGAAGCTTTCTTT. Its translation: CASSRQGNTEAFF.

The rearrangement joins TRBV5-1 to TRBJ1-1; a weak D match, TRBD1 (6 bases). Germline assignment: CDR1 SGHRS and CDR2 YFSETQ. Trimming stripped 0 bases from V and 1 base from J, with 13 bases between. This CDR3 contains 16 residues. The CDR3 DNA follows: TGCGCCAGCAGCTTGGGGTCGGGCAGGGGGAACACTGAAGCTTTCTTT. Translated: CASSLGSGRGNTEAFF.

This chain links TRBV5-1 with TRBJ2-7; 9 bases agree with TRBD1. This CDR3 is built from 19 residues. The junction had 18 bases not matched to a gene; V was cut back by 0 bases and J by 5 bases. Germline V gene sequence: CDR1 SGHRS, CDR2 YFSETQ. As DNA, the CDR3 is TGCGCCAGCAGCTTGGTAGGTGCGGGACAGGGCATTCCTTTTGACGAGCAGTACTTC. Encoded protein: CASSLVGAGQGIPFDEQYF.

The rearrangement uses TRBV4-3 and TRBJ2-1, with 10 bases lining up with TRBD2. The V segment lost 1 base and the J segment 3 bases; nucleotides outside the gene matches: 6. The CDR3 has 17 residues. Germline CDR1 is LGHNA and CDR2 is YSLEER. CDR3 sequence (DNA): TGCGCCAGCAGCCAAGGTGGTAGCGGGAGGTACTACAATGAGCAGTTCTTC. Protein sequence: CASSQGGSGRYYNEQFF.

The chain is built from TRBV7-9 and TRBJ1-5; possibly TRBD1 for D (5 bases). Per germline, CDR1 SEHNR and CDR2 FQNEAQ (reference sequence). The V end was cut by 5 bases, the J end by 3 bases, with 11 bases between. The CDR3 is 14 amino acids. CDR3 loop: CASSPDSYNQPQHF. The CDR3 DNA sequence: TGTGCCAGCAGCCCCGACAGCTACAATCAGCCCCAGCATTTT.

This clone was detected only once. V gene TRBV7-9 combines with J gene TRBJ2-5; TRBD2 aligns across 7 bases. The CDR3 has 13 amino acids. Germline lookup yields CDR1 SEHNR and CDR2 FQNEAQ (reference sequence). J lost 5 bases, V lost 4 bases, and 4 bases had no gene match. The CDR3 region has the DNA TGTGCCAGCAGCTCCGGTAGCGGGGAGACCCAGTACTTC. Translating gives CASSSGSGETQYF.

This chain uses TRBV19 with TRBJ1-1; D gene unclear. Germline CDR1 LNHDA, CDR2 SQIVND (reference sequence). The V end lost 5 bases, the J end lost 2 bases, and 9 bases lay between the germline ends. This CDR3 is built from 13 residues. The CDR3 spells CASSWQANTEAFF. The CDR3 region has the DNA TGTGCCAGTAGTTGGCAGGCCAACACTGAAGCTTTCTTT.

The gene calls are TRBV4-1 and TRBJ2-7; D is possibly TRBD1 (6 bases). Germline CDR1 is MGHRA and CDR2 is YSYEKL. V lost 0 bases and J lost 2, with 14 bases in between. The CDR3 sequence is 16 residues long. Here the CDR3 DNA reads TGCGCCAGCAGCCAAGATTGGATGGGGACACCCTACGAGCAGTACTTC. It is translated as CASSQDWMGTPYEQYF.

This chain connects TRBV5-1 to TRBJ2-3, with D maybe TRBD2 (7 bases). Germline V gene data show CDR1 as SGHRS and CDR2 as YFSETQ. V was shortened by 6 bases and J by 3 bases, with 23 bases between the two germline ends. This CDR3 is built from 17 residues. The CDR3 bases are TGCGCCAGCACCATTAGGGGGGGAAGTCTGAGTACAGATACGCAGTATTTT. The encoded protein is CASTIRGGSLSTDTQYF.

The chain couples TRBV11-1 to TRBJ1-4; D unclear. Germline CDR1 SGHAT, CDR2 FQDESV (reference sequence). V was trimmed by 2 bases and J by 7 bases, leaving 14 bases between them. CDR3 length equals 15 residues. The CDR3 DNA reads TGTGCCAGCAGCTTAAACGTGAGGCAGCCTGAAAAACTGTTTTTT. Translation gives CASSLNVRQPEKLFF.

The chain is built from TRBV6-2 or TRBV6-3 and TRBJ2-7, with a tentative D call TRBD1 (6 bases). The V gene lost 2 bases and the J gene lost 1 base, with 9 bases spanning the gap. Germline V gene data show CDR1 as MNHEY and CDR2 as SVGEGT. The CDR3 contains 14 residues. The CDR3 region is CASSYGTISYEQYF. CDR3 nucleotides: TGTGCCAGCAGTTACGGGACAATTTCCTACGAGCAGTACTTC.

The V and J genes are TRBV21-1 and TRBJ1-5. TRBV21-1 is a known pseudogene. The CDR3 is made up of 18 amino acids. The chain's CDR3 is CASRGGSEGRSSNQPQHF. CDR3 in DNA: TGTGCCAGCAGGGGTGGGAGCGAGGGCCGGAGTAGCAATCAGCCCCAGCATTTT.

This sequence joins TRBV6-5 and TRBJ1-1, with D tentatively TRBD1 (5 bases). The CDR3 sequence is 14 residues long. With 5 bases removed from V and 1 base from J, the gap between germline ends came to 11 bases. Germline CDR1 MNHEY, CDR2 SVGAGI. The DNA for the CDR3 is TGTGCCAGCAGTAAATCGACAGCGAACACTGAAGCTTTCTTT. As protein: CASSKSTANTEAFF.